This T cell receptor (beta chain) was identified during a study of T cell repertoires in cytomegalovirus infection. About the study: HLA-B-restricted CMV epitopes that are well studied were used alongside recently identified HLA-C-restricted ones. Indications of both CMV infection and matching HLA type were provided by public TCR beta signatures.

Using its own MiXCR run on the reads, TCRdb lists one record per CDR3 protein. The table records around 770,000 distinct CDR3 sequences, roughly 29% of them present only once. Remarks on this clonotype: Its antigen is undetermined.

Overall study results and limits: HLA-C-restricted CMV-specific TCR beta clonotypes were dominant in the ex vivo response. Identification of carriers of CMV plus the relevant HLA was performed using cumulative public TCR beta family frequency.

The CDR3 runs 16 residues. From germline, CDR1 is SGHVS and CDR2 FNYEAQ. The trim removed 1 base at V and 3 bases at J, leaving 6 bases unmatched. This rearrangement joins TRBV7-6 to TRBJ2-1; 7 bases align to TRBD2. Here the sequenced sample was cultured CD8+ T cells from PBMCs, taken from culture after CMV antigen stimulation. This TCR was recovered from a human donor in good health (CMV status not recorded). Some clones in this sample may be carry-over from other donors' samples. The DNA for the CDR3 is TGTGCCAGCAGCTTAGGAACGGGGGGATACTACAATGAGCAGTTCTTC. The encoded protein is CASSLGTGGYYNEQFF. The full variable domain, in which reference TRBV7-6 and TRBJ2-1 provide the parts outside the CDR3, is GAGVSQSPRYKVTKRGQDVALRCDPISGHVSLYWYRQALGQGPEFLTYFNYEAQQDKSGLPNDRFSAERPEGSISTLTIQRTEQRDSAMYRCASSLGTGGYYNEQFFGPGTRLTVL.